A single sample is the source of the 11 T cell receptor beta chains below, sequenced in a study of shared clonotypes between healthy human individuals. CD45RO-negative, CCR7-selected cells formed the naive CD8 fraction, which excluded terminally differentiated effector memory CD45RA+ cells. Profiled with immunoSEQ multiplex PCR; TCRdb holds only in-frame clones, not every one. The data contain 500,000 to 700,000 clones, 85% to 95% of them singletons. The material sequenced was naive CD8+ T cells sorted from blood. Receptors originate from a woman younger than 45 in good health.

This chain connects TRBV7-2 to TRBJ2-1; D remains unclear. The CDR3 is 16 amino acids. V dropped 5 bases and J dropped 5 bases, with 19 bases sitting between them. The germline CDR1 and CDR2 sequences are SGHTA and FQGNSA. DNA of the CDR3: TGTGCCAGCAGCCCCCTAGGTGCAGGCACGGACAATGAGCAGTTCTTC. This encodes CASSPLGAGTDNEQFF.

This clone was found once. This chain links TRBV29-1 with TRBJ2-1; 11 bases agree with TRBD2. The germline gives CDR1 SQVTM, CDR2 ANQGSEA. With 3 bases clipped from V and 4 bases from J, the junction kept 5 bases outside the gene matches. The CDR3 contains 15 residues. CDR3 protein: CSVDGTSGTYNEQFF. The CDR3 DNA is TGCAGCGTTGACGGGACTAGCGGAACTTACAATGAGCAGTTCTTC.

The chain uses TRBV2 and TRBJ1-1, with D unresolved. The CDR3 is 12 residues long. The germline V and J ends were trimmed by 1 base and 7 bases, with 7 bases remaining between them. From germline, CDR1 is SNHLY and CDR2 FYNNEI. The CDR3: CASSEGGNEAFF. The DNA for the CDR3 is TGTGCCAGCAGTGAAGGCGGTAATGAAGCTTTCTTT. The variable domain in full, with the rest retrieved from reference TRBV2 and TRBJ1-1, is EPEVTQTPSHQVTQMGQEVILRCVPISNHLYFYWYRQILGQKVEFLVSFYNNEISEKSEIFDDQFSVERPDGSNFTLKIRSTKLEDSAMYFCASSEGGNEAFFGQGTRLTVV.

This sequence joins TRBV7-9 and TRBJ2-2; D call uncertain. The CDR3 loop spans 12 amino acids. Germline V gives CDR1 SEHNR, CDR2 FQNEAQ (reference sequence). Trimming removed 5 bases from V and 7 bases from J, with 8 bases in between. The CDR3, as DNA: TGTGCCAGCAGCCCTACGGTCGGGGAGCTGTTTTTT. Amino acid sequence: CASSPTVGELFF.

This chain connects TRBV28 to TRBJ2-7; D gene unclear. Looked up from germline, CDR1 is MDHEN and CDR2 is SYDVKM. The germline V and J ends were trimmed by 5 bases and 4 bases, with 9 bases remaining between them. The CDR3 has 12 residues. The CDR3 nucleotides are TGTGCCAGCAGTCTTAGCCCTTACGAGCAGTACTTC. Its protein is CASSLSPYEQYF.

The chain carries TRBV7-6 and TRBJ1-5; 8 bases line up with TRBD1. Germline assignment: CDR1 SGHVS and CDR2 FNYEAQ. The V segment lost 0 bases and the J segment 8 bases; nucleotides outside the gene matches: 3. CDR3 length equals 14 residues. DNA for the CDR3: TGTGCCAGCAGCTTAGCAACAGGGGGAGAGCCCCAGCATTTT. Its translation: CASSLATGGEPQHF. Full variable domain (remainder filled in from reference TRBV7-6 and TRBJ1-5): GAGVSQSPRYKVTKRGQDVALRCDPISGHVSLYWYRQALGQGPEFLTYFNYEAQQDKSGLPNDRFSAERPEGSISTLTIQRTEQRDSAMYRCASSLATGGEPQHFGDGTRLSIL.

The chain recombines TRBV9 with TRBJ1-2; D remains ambiguous. The CDR3 contains 13 residues. The germline V and J ends were trimmed by 0 bases and 4 bases, with 7 bases remaining between them. Per germline, CDR1 SGDLS and CDR2 YYNGEE. DNA for the CDR3: TGTGCCAGCAGCGTAGCTCCCGGCTATGGCTACACCTTC. Encoded protein: CASSVAPGYGYTF.

The chain joins TRBV5-1 to TRBJ2-3; 8 nucleotides match TRBD2. CDR3 length equals 16 residues. J lost 5 bases, V lost 2 bases, and 10 bases had no gene match. Per germline, CDR1 SGHRS and CDR2 YFSETQ. CDR3 bases: TGCGCCAGCAGCTTCGATCCAGCGGGAGAAATAGATACGCAGTATTTT. This sequence encodes CASSFDPAGEIDTQYF. Full variable domain (missing parts from reference TRBV5-1 and TRBJ2-3): KAGVTQTPRYLIKTRGQQVTLSCSPISGHRSVSWYQQTPGQGLQFLFEYFSETQRNKGNFPGRFSGRQFSNSRSEMNVSTLELGDSALYLCASSFDPAGEIDTQYFGPGTRLTVL.

This sequence joins TRBV29-1 and TRBJ2-5; TRBD2 agrees at 9 bases. The J call may be faulty, since TRBJ2-7 better matches the DNA end. From germline, CDR1 is SQVTM and CDR2 ANQGSEA. The CDR3 is 13 amino acids. The CDR3 DNA is TGCAGCGTGGAGGGACTAGCTACCCACGAGCAGTACTTC. It translates to CSVEGLATHEQYF.

The gene calls are TRBV27 and TRBJ2-3; TRBD2 agrees at 8 bases. The V gene end was trimmed by 6 bases and the J gene end by 4 bases; junction bases not matched to a gene: 18. Germline V CDR1 and CDR2: MNHEY, SMNVEV (reference sequence). The CDR3 contains 18 residues. CDR3 sequence: CASSLTGGSGTWADTQYF. The CDR3 DNA follows: TGTGCCAGCAGCCTAACGGGGGGTAGCGGGACTTGGGCAGATACGCAGTATTTT.

The chain couples TRBV13 to TRBJ2-7; a possible D gene is TRBD1 (6 bases). Trimming left V 5 bases short and J 3 bases short, with 14 bases between. The CDR3 extends over 14 amino acids. CDR1 is PRHDT, CDR2 FYEKMQ, per germline (reference sequence). CDR3 loop: CASSRTGSGYEQYF. The CDR3, as DNA: TGTGCCAGCAGCCGTACAGGGTCCGGCTACGAGCAGTACTTC.